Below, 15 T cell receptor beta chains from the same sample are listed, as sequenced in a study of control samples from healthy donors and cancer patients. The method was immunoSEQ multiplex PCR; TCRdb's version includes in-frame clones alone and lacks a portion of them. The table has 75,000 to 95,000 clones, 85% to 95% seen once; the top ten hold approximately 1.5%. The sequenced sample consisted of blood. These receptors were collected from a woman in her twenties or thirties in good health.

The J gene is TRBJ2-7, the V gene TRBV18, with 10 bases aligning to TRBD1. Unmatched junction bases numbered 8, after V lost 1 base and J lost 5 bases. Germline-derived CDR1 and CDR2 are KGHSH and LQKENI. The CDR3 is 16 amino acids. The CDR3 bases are TGTGCCAGCTCACCACTCCCGGGACAGGGGAGCCACGAGCAGTACTTC. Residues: CASSPLPGQGSHEQYF.

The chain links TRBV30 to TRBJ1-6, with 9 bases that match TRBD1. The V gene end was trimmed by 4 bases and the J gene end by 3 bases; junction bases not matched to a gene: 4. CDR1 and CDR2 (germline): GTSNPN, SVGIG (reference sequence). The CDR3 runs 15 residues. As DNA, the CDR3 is TGTGCCTGGACGGGACAGGGAATCTATAATTCACCCCTCCACTTT. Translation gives CAWTGQGIYNSPLHF.

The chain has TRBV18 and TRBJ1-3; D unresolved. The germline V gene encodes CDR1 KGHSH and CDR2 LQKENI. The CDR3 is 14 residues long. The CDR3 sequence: CASKDGYSGNTIYF. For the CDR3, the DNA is TGTGCGTCGAAAGACGGTTACTCTGGAAACACCATATATTTT.

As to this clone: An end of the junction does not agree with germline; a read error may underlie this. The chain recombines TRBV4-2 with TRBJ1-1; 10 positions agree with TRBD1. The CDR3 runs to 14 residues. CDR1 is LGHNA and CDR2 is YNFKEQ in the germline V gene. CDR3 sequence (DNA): TGTGCCAGCAGCCACCGGACAGGGGGGTCTGACGCTTTCTTT. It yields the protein CASSHRTGGSDAFF.

The CDR3 region has the DNA TGTGCCACCAGCGTACGAAATCGAGATAGCAATCAGCCCCAGCATTTT. Protein product: CATSVRNRDSNQPQHF. The genes are TRBV15 and TRBJ1-5; D gene unclear. This CDR3 region has 16 residues. Germline V gives CDR1 LNHNV, CDR2 YYDKDF (reference sequence). Trimming cost V 5 bases and J 0 bases, with 14 bases left between them.

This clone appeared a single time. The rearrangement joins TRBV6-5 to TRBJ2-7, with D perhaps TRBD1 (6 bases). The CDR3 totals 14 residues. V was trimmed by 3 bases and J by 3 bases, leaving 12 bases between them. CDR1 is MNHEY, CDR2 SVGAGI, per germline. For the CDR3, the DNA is TGTGCCAGCAGTTATTCCGGACAGATCTACGAGCAGTACTTC. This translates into CASSYSGQIYEQYF.

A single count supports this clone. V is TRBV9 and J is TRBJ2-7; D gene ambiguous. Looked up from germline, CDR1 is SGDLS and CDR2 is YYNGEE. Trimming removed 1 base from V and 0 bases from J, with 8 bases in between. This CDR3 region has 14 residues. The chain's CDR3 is CASSVSTSSYEQYF. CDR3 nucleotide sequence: TGTGCCAGCAGCGTAAGTACGAGCTCCTACGAGCAGTACTTC.

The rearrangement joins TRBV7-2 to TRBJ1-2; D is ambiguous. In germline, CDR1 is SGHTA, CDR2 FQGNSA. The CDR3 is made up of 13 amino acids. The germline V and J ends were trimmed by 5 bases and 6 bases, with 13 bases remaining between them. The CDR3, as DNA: TGTGCCAGCAGCCCCCGAACAGCCCATGGCTACACCTTC. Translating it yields CASSPRTAHGYTF. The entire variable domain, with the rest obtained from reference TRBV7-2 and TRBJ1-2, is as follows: GAGVSQSPSNKVTEKGKDVELRCDPISGHTALYWYRQSLGQGLEFLIYFQGNSAPDKSGLPSDRFSAERTGGSVSTLTIQRTQQEDSAVYLCASSPRTAHGYTFGSGTRLTVV.

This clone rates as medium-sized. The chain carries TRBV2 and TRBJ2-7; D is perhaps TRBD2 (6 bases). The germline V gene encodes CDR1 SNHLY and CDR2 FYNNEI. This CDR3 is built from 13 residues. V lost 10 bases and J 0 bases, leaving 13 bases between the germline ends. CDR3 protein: CATNGGDSYEQYF. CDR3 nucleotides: TGTGCCACGAACGGGGGAGACTCCTACGAGCAGTACTTC.

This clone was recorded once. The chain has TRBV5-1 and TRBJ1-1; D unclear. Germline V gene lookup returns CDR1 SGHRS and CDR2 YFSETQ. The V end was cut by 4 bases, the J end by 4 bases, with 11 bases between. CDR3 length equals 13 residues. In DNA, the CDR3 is TGCGCCAGCAGCGGACTCCGCGGCACTGAAGCTTTCTTT. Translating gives CASSGLRGTEAFF.

The CDR3 is CPVFSIQETQYF. In DNA, the CDR3 is TGTCCGGTATTCAGCATCCAAGAGACCCAGTACTTC. The chain joins TRBV5-3 to TRBJ2-5; D not resolved. TRBV5-3 has ORF status, its function being uncertain. The CDR3 is made up of 12 amino acids.

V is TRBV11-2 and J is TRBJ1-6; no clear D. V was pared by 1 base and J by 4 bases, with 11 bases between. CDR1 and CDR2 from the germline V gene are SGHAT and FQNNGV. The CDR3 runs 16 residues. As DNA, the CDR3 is TGTGCCAGCAGCTTAGTTTTCTCTCAGTATAATTCACCCCTCCACTTT. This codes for CASSLVFSQYNSPLHF.

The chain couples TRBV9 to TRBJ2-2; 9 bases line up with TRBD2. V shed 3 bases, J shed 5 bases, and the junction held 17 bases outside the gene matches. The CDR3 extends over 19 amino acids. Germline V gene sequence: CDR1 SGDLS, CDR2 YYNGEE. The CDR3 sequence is CASSDRRGREGLGTGELFF. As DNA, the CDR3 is TGTGCCAGCAGCGACCGCCGGGGGCGGGAGGGCCTGGGAACCGGGGAGCTGTTTTTT.

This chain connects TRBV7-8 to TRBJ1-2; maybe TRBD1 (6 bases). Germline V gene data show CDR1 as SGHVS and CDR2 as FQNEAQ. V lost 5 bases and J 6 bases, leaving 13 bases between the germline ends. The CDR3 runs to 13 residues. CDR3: CASSLYRVDGYTF. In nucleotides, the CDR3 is TGTGCCAGCAGCCTATACAGGGTTGATGGCTACACCTTC.

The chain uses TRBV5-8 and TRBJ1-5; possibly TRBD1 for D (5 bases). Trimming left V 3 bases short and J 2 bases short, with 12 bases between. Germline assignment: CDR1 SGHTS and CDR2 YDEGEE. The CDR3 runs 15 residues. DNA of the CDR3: TGTGCCAGCAGCTCAGGGTACTGGGGCAATCAGCCCCAGCATTTT. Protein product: CASSSGYWGNQPQHF.